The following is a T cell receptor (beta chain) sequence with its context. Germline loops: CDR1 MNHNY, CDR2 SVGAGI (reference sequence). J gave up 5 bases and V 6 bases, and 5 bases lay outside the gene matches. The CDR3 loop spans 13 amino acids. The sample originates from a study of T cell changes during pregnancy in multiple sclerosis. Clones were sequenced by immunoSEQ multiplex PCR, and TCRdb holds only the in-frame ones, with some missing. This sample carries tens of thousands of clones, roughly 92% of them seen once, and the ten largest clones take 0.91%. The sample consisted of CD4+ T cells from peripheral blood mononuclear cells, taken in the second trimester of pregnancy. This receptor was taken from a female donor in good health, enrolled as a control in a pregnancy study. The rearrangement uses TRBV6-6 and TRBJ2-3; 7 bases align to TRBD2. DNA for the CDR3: TGTGCCAGCAGCCCACTAGCGATAGATACGCAGTATTTT. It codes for CASSPLAIDTQYF.